This entry lists 30 T cell receptor beta chains sequenced from one sample in a study of blood T cell repertoires in COVID-19. Profiled with immunoSEQ multiplex PCR; TCRdb holds only in-frame clones, not every one. Of roughly 170,000 clones in the sample, around 86% are singletons; the top ten hold 2.5% to 3%. Sequences were obtained from peripheral blood. These receptors originate from a man between 35 and 55 years old with active or convalescent COVID-19.

This clone showed up just a few times. This sequence joins TRBV30 and TRBJ1-3, with D uncertain. V shed 0 bases and J shed 2 bases, with 14 bases lying between them. The CDR3 extends over 16 amino acids. The germline gives CDR1 GTSNPN, CDR2 SVGIG (reference sequence). As DNA, the CDR3 is TGTGCCTGGAGTGTACCGTGGAGGGATGCTGGAAACACCATATATTTT. Its translation is CAWSVPWRDAGNTIYF.

V usage is TRBV5-8 and J usage is TRBJ2-5; D gene unclear. The germline gives CDR1 SGHTS, CDR2 YDEGEE. The CDR3 covers 13 residues. V was clipped by 0 bases and J by 2 bases, with 5 bases between them. In DNA, the CDR3 is TGTGCCAGCAGCTTGGAACAGCAAGAGACCCAGTACTTC. This codes for CASSLEQQETQYF.

Only a few counts were recorded for this clone. The chain has TRBV3-1 (or the pseudogene TRBV3-2) and TRBJ1-1; D uncertain. Deletions cut 1 base from V and 5 bases from J, with 11 bases between. Per the germline V gene, CDR1 is LGHDT and CDR2 is YNNKEL (reference sequence). The CDR3 has 14 residues. The CDR3 nucleotides read TGTGCCAGCAGCCAAGGGGCCCGAGGGACTGAAGCTTTCTTT. This codes for CASSQGARGTEAFF.

Note on this clone: Other DNA sequences in the same sample also yield this CDR3. The chain is built from TRBV19 and TRBJ1-5; a weak D match, TRBD1 (5 bases). V lost 2 bases, J lost 1 base, and 9 bases lay in between. CDR1 and CDR2 (germline): LNHDA, SQIVND (reference sequence). The CDR3 loop spans 15 amino acids. This CDR3 reads CASSITGGSNQPQHF. The DNA of the CDR3 is TGTGCCAGTAGTATAACCGGGGGAAGCAATCAGCCCCAGCATTTT.

The J gene is TRBJ1-5, the V gene TRBV7-9, with D tentatively TRBD1 (5 bases). Germline assignment: CDR1 SEHNR and CDR2 FQNEAQ (reference sequence). Trimming took 0 bases from V and 3 from J, leaving 9 bases between them. The CDR3 spans 15 residues. CDR3 coding DNA: TGTGCCAGCAGCTTAGCGGACACTTCCAATCAGCCCCAGCATTTT. Protein product: CASSLADTSNQPQHF.

In this sample, this clone turned up a few times. This rearrangement joins TRBV30 to TRBJ2-7; D call uncertain. The germline V and J ends were trimmed by 1 base and 3 bases, with 13 bases remaining between them. The CDR3 is made up of 14 amino acids. CDR1 and CDR2 (germline): GTSNPN, SVGIG (reference sequence). The CDR3 DNA follows: TGTGCCTGGAGTGGTCTGGGCCAGATCTACGAGCAGTACTTC. This encodes CAWSGLGQIYEQYF.

The chain combines TRBV15 with TRBJ2-1; 10 bases are shared with TRBD1. The germline gives CDR1 LNHNV, CDR2 YYDKDF (reference sequence). The CDR3 spans 15 residues. Germline trimming cut 4 bases from V and 3 bases from J; bases unmatched to any gene: 3. In nucleotides, the CDR3 is TGTGCCACCAGCACAGACAGGGGGCTCTACAATGAGCAGTTCTTC. Translating gives CATSTDRGLYNEQFF.

V is TRBV25-1 and J is TRBJ2-5; 12 positions match TRBD2. The CDR3 is 15 residues long. Germline V gives CDR1 MGHDK, CDR2 SYGVNS. V dropped 4 bases and J dropped 5; count of bases not matched to a gene: 5. Written as DNA, the CDR3 is TGTGCCAGCAGTGGACTAGCGGGGGTAACGGAGACCCAGTACTTC. It specifies CASSGLAGVTETQYF.

This clone was detected only a few times. The V call is TRBV4-2, the J call TRBJ2-2, with a weak D call TRBD2 (5 bases). Trimming took 1 base from V and 3 from J, leaving 9 bases between them. In germline, CDR1 is LGHNA, CDR2 YNFKEQ. This CDR3 has 15 residues. In nucleotides, the CDR3 is TGTGCCAGCAGCCAAGGTTCGGGGTACACCGGGGAGCTGTTTTTT. Translation gives CASSQGSGYTGELFF.

This clone has just a few counts. The CDR3 DNA reads TGTGCCAGCACCGGGACTGCATACAATGAGCAGTTCTTC. It yields the protein CASTGTAYNEQFF. The chain has TRBV3-1 (or the pseudogene TRBV3-2) and TRBJ2-1, with a possible D match to TRBD2 (6 bases). Germline V gives CDR1 LGHDT, CDR2 YNNKEL (reference sequence). The CDR3 is 13 amino acids. Trimming removed 7 bases at V and 4 bases at J, with 11 bases between.

This clone was detected only once. The chain joins TRBV3-1 (or the pseudogene TRBV3-2) to TRBJ1-2; D remains unclear. The CDR3 covers 15 residues. V was shortened by 1 base and J by 4 bases, with 13 bases between the two germline ends. CDR1 LGHDT and CDR2 YNNKEL come from the germline V gene (reference sequence). The CDR3 is CASSQGWALSYGYTF. Written as DNA, the CDR3 is TGTGCCAGCAGCCAAGGGTGGGCTTTGAGCTATGGCTACACCTTC.

The chain joins TRBV5-1 to TRBJ2-1; D may be TRBD2 (5 bases). CDR1 and CDR2 (germline): SGHRS, YFSETQ. The CDR3 is 15 residues long. V was cut by 5 bases and J by 6 bases, with 18 bases left in between. The DNA of the CDR3 is TGCGCCAGCAGACAAGACGGGATAGTAGTCAATGAGCAGTTCTTC. This translates into CASRQDGIVVNEQFF.

The gene calls are TRBV9 and TRBJ2-2; D remains ambiguous. Per germline, CDR1 SGDLS and CDR2 YYNGEE. V lost 0 bases and J lost 2, with 5 bases in between. This CDR3 spans 14 amino acids. Here the CDR3 reads CASSVDRNTGELFF. The CDR3 region has the DNA TGTGCCAGCAGCGTAGACAGAAACACCGGGGAGCTGTTTTTT.

The chain has TRBV7-3 and TRBJ2-5, with 12 positions matching TRBD2. This CDR3 region has 16 residues. Per germline, CDR1 SGHTA and CDR2 FQGTGA. The junction had 6 bases not matched to a gene; V was cut back by 3 bases and J by 4 bases. CDR3: CASSLTSGGGGETQYF. CDR3 sequence (DNA): TGTGCCAGCAGCTTGACTAGCGGGGGCGGTGGAGAGACCCAGTACTTC.

The rearrangement links TRBV5-4 to TRBJ2-2; tentatively, D is TRBD1 (5 bases). V was pared by 2 bases and J by 6 bases, with 11 bases between. In germline, CDR1 is SGHNT, CDR2 YYREEE (reference sequence). The CDR3 sequence is 14 residues long. CDR3 residues: CASSLDRLPGELFF. The CDR3 DNA is TGTGCCAGCAGCTTAGACAGATTACCCGGGGAGCTGTTTTTT.

This rearrangement joins TRBV4-3 to TRBJ1-5; 9 nucleotides line up with TRBD1. J lost 3 bases, V lost 4 bases, and 4 bases had no gene match. The germline V gene has CDR1 LGHNA and CDR2 YSLEER. The CDR3 spans 15 residues. The CDR3 loop is CASSPGTGFNQPQHF. The CDR3 DNA sequence: TGCGCCAGCAGCCCCGGGACAGGGTTCAATCAGCCCCAGCATTTT.

The CDR3 loop is CASSMRTGPQETQYF. CDR3 coding DNA: TGTGCCAGCAGCATGAGGACAGGACCCCAAGAGACCCAGTACTTC. The chain couples TRBV9 to TRBJ2-5, with 7 bases identical to TRBD1. The CDR3 has 15 amino acids. The V gene's germline CDR1 is SGDLS and CDR2 YYNGEE. J lost 1 base, V lost 4 bases, and 7 bases had no gene match.

The rearrangement links TRBV5-4 to TRBJ1-2; D may be TRBD1 (6 bases). The V gene lost 3 bases and the J gene lost 2 bases, with 11 bases spanning the gap. The CDR3 has 14 residues. Germline V lookup: CDR1 SGHNT, CDR2 YYREEE (reference sequence). The CDR3 DNA follows: TGTGCCAGCAGCTCCGGACAGACCAACTATGGCTACACCTTC. It is translated as CASSSGQTNYGYTF.

This clone was counted once. This chain joins TRBV28 and TRBJ1-2; 7 nucleotides align to TRBD1. V lost 4 bases to trimming and J lost 4 bases; unmatched junction nucleotides: 6. The CDR3 contains 14 residues. In germline, CDR1 is MDHEN, CDR2 SYDVKM. The chain's CDR3 is CASSSSGGIYGYTF. The CDR3 coding sequence is TGTGCCAGCAGTTCATCAGGGGGTATCTATGGCTACACCTTC.

V is TRBV12-3 or TRBV12-4 and J is TRBJ1-2; D is ambiguous. CDR3 length: 12 residues. Deletions cut 5 bases from V and 5 bases from J, with 9 bases between. CDR3 coding DNA: TGTGCCAGCAGTCGCGGGAGTTATGGCTACACCTTC. Protein: CASSRGSYGYTF.

The chain has TRBV5-5 and TRBJ2-5; possibly TRBD1 for D (5 bases). CDR3 length: 13 amino acids. Germline CDR1 and CDR2: SGHKS and YYEKEE (reference sequence). The V end lost 1 base, the J end lost 4 bases, and 8 bases lay between the germline ends. The chain's CDR3 is CASSLTGGETQYF. CDR3 DNA: TGTGCCAGCAGCTTGACAGGCGGAGAGACCCAGTACTTC.

The chain links TRBV15 to TRBJ2-5, with 12 bases identical to TRBD2. CDR3 size: 16 residues. V lost 4 bases to trimming and J lost 2 bases; unmatched junction nucleotides: 5. Germline values: CDR1 LNHNV, CDR2 YYDKDF (reference sequence). The CDR3 sequence: CATSMTSGGYQETQYF. In DNA, the CDR3 is TGTGCCACCAGCATGACTAGCGGGGGTTATCAAGAGACCCAGTACTTC.

This clone came up once. The chain uses TRBV5-4 and TRBJ2-1; 12 bases fit TRBD2. This CDR3 comprises 13 residues. Per germline, CDR1 SGHNT and CDR2 YYREEE (reference sequence). Trimming took 7 bases from V and 5 from J; bases not matched to a gene: 1. The CDR3 nucleotides read TGTGCCAGCGGACTAGCGGGGAACAATGAGCAGTTCTTC. Amino acids: CASGLAGNNEQFF.

The rearrangement links TRBV6-5 to TRBJ1-2; D perhaps matches TRBD1 (5 bases). Germline values: CDR1 MNHEY, CDR2 SVGAGI. The CDR3 is 14 amino acids. V was shortened by 4 bases and J by 3 bases, with 12 bases between the two germline ends. The CDR3 nucleotides are TGTGCCAGCAGTTCTTCTCGGGGGGACTATGGCTACACCTTC. The encoded protein is CASSSSRGDYGYTF.

The chain couples TRBV19 to TRBJ1-4; D gene uncertain. Trimming shortened V by 6 bases and J by 0 bases, and 8 bases separated the two germline ends. Germline loops: CDR1 LNHDA, CDR2 SQIVND (reference sequence). The CDR3 totals 14 residues. CDR3 nucleotide sequence: TGTGCCAGTAGGGTGGGAGCAACTAATGAAAAACTGTTTTTT. It translates to CASRVGATNEKLFF.

Here the CDR3 DNA reads TGTGCCAGCTCACCACGGAGCGGGGGGGTTAATGAGCAGTTCTTC. Its translation is CASSPRSGGVNEQFF. The chain employs TRBV18 and TRBJ2-1, with TRBD2 matching 10 bases. Germline V gene lookup returns CDR1 KGHSH and CDR2 LQKENI. V shed 1 base, J shed 7 bases, and the junction held 4 bases outside the gene matches. The CDR3 loop spans 15 amino acids.

V usage is TRBV6-5 and J usage is TRBJ2-2, with TRBD2 matching 7 bases. CDR1 and CDR2 from the germline V gene are MNHEY and SVGAGI. The CDR3 length is 16 residues. V was pared by 2 bases and J by 3 bases, with 6 bases of the junction left unmatched. The CDR3 DNA reads as TGTGCCAGCAGTTACGAGGGAGGGTCACACACCGGGGAGCTGTTTTTT. It translates to CASSYEGGSHTGELFF.

The V gene is TRBV7-2, the J gene TRBJ1-5; D call uncertain. Germline V gene sequence: CDR1 SGHTA, CDR2 FQGNSA. The length of the CDR3 is 15 residues. V was pared by 5 bases and J by 3 bases, with 14 bases between. The CDR3 is CASSAGANYNQPQHF. As DNA, the CDR3 is TGTGCCAGCAGCGCGGGAGCGAACTACAATCAGCCCCAGCATTTT.

This chain links TRBV19 with TRBJ1-1; D not certain. The germline V gene has CDR1 LNHDA and CDR2 SQIVND (reference sequence). This CDR3 comprises 13 residues. The V end was cut by 7 bases, the J end by 0 bases, with 9 bases between. The CDR3 protein is CASTTGMNTEAFF. DNA for the CDR3: TGTGCCAGTACGACGGGGATGAACACTGAAGCTTTCTTT.

The CDR3 DNA sequence: TGTGCCAGCAGTGAGAAGGGAAGGGGCACTGAAGCTTTCTTT. As protein: CASSEKGRGTEAFF. The V call is TRBV6-1, the J call TRBJ1-1, with TRBD1 as a possible D gene (5 bases). The CDR3 loop spans 14 amino acids. V was cut by 3 bases and J by 4 bases, with 12 bases left in between. CDR1 is MNHNS and CDR2 is SASEGT in the germline V gene.